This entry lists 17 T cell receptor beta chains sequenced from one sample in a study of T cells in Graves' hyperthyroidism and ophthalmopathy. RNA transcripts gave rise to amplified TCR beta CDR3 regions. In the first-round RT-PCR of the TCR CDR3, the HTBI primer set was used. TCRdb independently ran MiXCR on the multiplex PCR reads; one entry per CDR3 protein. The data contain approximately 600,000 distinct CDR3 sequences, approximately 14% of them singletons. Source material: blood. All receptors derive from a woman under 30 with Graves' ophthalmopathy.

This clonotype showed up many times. The CDR3 sequence is CASTQGSRGNQPQHF. The CDR3 nucleotides read TGTGCCAGCACCCAGGGGTCCAGGGGGAATCAGCCCCAGCATTTT. The V and J genes are TRBV2 and TRBJ1-5; 7 positions agree with TRBD1. With V trimmed by 7 bases and J by 4 bases, 10 bases remained unmatched. The CDR3 totals 15 residues. Germline assignment: CDR1 SNHLY and CDR2 FYNNEI.

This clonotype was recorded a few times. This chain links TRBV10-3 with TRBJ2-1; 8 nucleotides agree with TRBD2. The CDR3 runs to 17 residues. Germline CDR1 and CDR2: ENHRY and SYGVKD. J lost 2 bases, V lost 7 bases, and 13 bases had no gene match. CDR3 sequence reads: CAIKSASGLSPYNEQFF. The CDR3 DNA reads TGTGCCATCAAGTCGGCTAGCGGGCTTTCCCCCTACAATGAGCAGTTCTTC.

This CDR3 is CASSLEPGGGLDGYTF. For the CDR3, the DNA is TGTGCCAGCAGCTTAGAACCAGGGGGCGGATTGGATGGCTACACCTTC. This chain uses TRBV7-9 with TRBJ1-2, with 8 bases aligning to TRBD1. V was pared by 1 base and J by 6 bases, with 10 bases of the junction left unmatched. Germline V CDR1 and CDR2: SEHNR, FQNEAQ (reference sequence). This CDR3 comprises 16 residues.

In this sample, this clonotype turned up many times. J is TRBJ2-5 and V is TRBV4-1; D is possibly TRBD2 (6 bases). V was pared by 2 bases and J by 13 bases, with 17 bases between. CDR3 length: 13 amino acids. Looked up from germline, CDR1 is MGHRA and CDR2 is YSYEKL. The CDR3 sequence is CASSQSEGREGYF. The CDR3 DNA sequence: TGCGCCAGCAGCCAATCGGAAGGGCGGGAAGGGTACTTC.

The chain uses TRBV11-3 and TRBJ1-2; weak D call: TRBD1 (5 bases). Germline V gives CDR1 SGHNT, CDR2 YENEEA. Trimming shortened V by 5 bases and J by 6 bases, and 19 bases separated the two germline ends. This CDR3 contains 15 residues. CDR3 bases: TGTGCCAGCAGCGGCCCGGGGAGGGAAGGGGATGGCTACACCTTC. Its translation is CASSGPGREGDGYTF.

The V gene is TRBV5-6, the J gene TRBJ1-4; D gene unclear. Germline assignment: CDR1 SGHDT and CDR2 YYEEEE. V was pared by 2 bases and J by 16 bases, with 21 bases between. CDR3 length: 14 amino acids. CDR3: CASSFDGRNENEFF. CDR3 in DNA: TGTGCCAGCAGCTTCGACGGTCGGAATGAAAATGAGTTTTTT.

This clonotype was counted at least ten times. The CDR3 bases are TGTGCCAGCAGTGACGCGACAGCTAACTATGGCTACACCTTC. This codes for CASSDATANYGYTF. The rearrangement uses TRBV6-1 and TRBJ1-2; tentatively, D is TRBD1 (5 bases). The V end lost 3 bases, the J end lost 0 bases, and 8 bases lay between the germline ends. CDR3 length: 14 amino acids. Per the germline V gene, CDR1 is MNHNS and CDR2 is SASEGT.

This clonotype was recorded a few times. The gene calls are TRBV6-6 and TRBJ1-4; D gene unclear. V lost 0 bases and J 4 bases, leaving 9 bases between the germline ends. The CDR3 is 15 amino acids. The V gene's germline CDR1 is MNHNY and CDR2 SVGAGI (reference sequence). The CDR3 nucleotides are TGTGCCAGCAGTTACTCTGGATGGATTAATGAAAAACTGTTTTTT. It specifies CASSYSGWINEKLFF.

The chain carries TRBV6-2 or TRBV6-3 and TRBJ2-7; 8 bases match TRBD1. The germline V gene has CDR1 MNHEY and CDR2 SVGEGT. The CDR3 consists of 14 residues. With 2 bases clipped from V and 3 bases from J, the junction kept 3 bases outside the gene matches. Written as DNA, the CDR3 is TGTGCCAGCAGTTACCAGACAGGGGTCTACGAGCAGTACTTC. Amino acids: CASSYQTGVYEQYF.

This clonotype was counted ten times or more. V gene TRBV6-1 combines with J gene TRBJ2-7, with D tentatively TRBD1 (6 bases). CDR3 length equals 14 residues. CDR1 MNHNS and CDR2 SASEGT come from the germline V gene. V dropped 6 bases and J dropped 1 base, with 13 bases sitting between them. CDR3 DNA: TGTGCCAGCAGACGCGGACAGTTATCCTACGAGCAGTACTTC. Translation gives CASRRGQLSYEQYF.

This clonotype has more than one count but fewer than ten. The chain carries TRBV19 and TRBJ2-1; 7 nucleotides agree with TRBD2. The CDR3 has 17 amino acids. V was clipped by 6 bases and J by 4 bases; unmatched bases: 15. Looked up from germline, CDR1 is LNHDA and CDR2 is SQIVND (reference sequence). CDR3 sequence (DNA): TGTGCCAGTAGCACCCCCGTGGCTAGCGGACGTTACAATGAGCAGTTCTTC. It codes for CASSTPVASGRYNEQFF.

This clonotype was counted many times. CDR3 DNA: TGCGCCAGCAGTTATGGGCAGAACTACGAGCAGTACTTC. It encodes CASSYGQNYEQYF. The V gene is TRBV10-2, the J gene TRBJ2-7; no definite D call. The CDR3 consists of 13 residues. Germline V CDR1 and CDR2: WSHSY, SAAADI. V dropped 5 bases and J dropped 3 bases, with 11 bases sitting between them.

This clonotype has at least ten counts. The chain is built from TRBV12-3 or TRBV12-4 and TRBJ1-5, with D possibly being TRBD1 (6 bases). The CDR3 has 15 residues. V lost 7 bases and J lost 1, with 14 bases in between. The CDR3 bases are TGTGCCAGCAAGAGGGGGATGGGGAGCAATCAGCCCCAGCATTTT. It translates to CASKRGMGSNQPQHF.

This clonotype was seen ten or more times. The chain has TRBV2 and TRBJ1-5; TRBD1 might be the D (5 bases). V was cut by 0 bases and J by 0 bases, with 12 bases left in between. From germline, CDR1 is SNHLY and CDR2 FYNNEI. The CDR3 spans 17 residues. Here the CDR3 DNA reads TGTGCCAGCAGTGAAGCGTCAGGGTGGGTTAGCAATCAGCCCCAGCATTTT. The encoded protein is CASSEASGWVSNQPQHF.

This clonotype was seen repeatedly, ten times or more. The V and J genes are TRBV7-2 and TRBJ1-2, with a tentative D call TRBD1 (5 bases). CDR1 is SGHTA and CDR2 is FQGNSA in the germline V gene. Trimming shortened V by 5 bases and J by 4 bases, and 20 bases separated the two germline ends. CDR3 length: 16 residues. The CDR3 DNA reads TGTGCCAGCAGCCCCCCTGAGGGGATGGGAGGCTATGGCTACACCTTC. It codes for CASSPPEGMGGYGYTF.

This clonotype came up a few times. The CDR3: CASSKGAGEGYEQYF. The CDR3 DNA is TGTGCCAGCAGCAAGGGAGCGGGAGAGGGTTACGAGCAGTACTTC. This sequence joins TRBV6-1 and TRBJ2-7, with 8 bases fitting TRBD2. The germline V gene has CDR1 MNHNS and CDR2 SASEGT. J lost 4 bases, V lost 6 bases, and 11 bases had no gene match. This CDR3 region has 15 residues.

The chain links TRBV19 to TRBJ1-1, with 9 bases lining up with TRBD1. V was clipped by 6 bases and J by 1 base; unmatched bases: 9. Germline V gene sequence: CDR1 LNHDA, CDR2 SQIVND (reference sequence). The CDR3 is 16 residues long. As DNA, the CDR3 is TGTGCCAGTAGACCCCTTCTGGGACAGGGGAACACTGAAGCTTTCTTT. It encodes CASRPLLGQGNTEAFF. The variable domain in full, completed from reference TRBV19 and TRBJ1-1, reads DGGITQSPKYLFRKEGQNVTLSCEQNLNHDAMYWYRQDPGQGLRLIYYSQIVNDFQKGDIAEGYSVSREKKESFPLTVTSAQKNPTAFYLCASRPLLGQGNTEAFFGQGTRLTVV.